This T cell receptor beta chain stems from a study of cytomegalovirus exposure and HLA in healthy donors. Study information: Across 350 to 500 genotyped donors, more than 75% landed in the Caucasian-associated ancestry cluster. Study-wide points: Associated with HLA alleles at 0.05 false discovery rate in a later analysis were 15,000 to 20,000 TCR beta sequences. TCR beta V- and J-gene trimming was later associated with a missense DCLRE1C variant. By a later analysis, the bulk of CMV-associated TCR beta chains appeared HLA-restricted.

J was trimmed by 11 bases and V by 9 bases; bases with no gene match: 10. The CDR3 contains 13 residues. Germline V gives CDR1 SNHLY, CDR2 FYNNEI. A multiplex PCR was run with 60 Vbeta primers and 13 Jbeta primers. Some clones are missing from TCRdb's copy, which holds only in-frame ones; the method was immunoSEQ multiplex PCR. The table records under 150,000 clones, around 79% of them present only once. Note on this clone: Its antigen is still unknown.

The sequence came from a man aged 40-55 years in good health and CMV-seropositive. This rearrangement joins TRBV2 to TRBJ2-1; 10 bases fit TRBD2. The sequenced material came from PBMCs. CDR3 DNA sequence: TGTGCCAGTCAGTCTAGCGGGGGTACGAAGCAGTTCTTC. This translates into CASQSSGGTKQFF.